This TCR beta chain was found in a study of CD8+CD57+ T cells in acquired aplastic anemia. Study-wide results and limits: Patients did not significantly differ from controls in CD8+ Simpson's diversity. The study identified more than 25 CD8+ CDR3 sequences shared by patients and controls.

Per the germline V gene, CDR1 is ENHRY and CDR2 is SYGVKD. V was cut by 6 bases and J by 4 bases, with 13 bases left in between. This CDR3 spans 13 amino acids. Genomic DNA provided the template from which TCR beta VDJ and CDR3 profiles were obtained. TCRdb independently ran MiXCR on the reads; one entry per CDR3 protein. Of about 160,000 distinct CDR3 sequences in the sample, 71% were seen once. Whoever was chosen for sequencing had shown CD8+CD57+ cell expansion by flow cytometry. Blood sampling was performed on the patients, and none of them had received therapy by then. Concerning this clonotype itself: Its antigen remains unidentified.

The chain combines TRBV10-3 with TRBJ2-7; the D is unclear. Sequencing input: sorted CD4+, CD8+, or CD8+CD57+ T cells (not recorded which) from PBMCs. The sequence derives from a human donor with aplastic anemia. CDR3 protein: CAISFDGNYEQYF. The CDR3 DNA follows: TGTGCCATCAGCTTCGACGGAAATTACGAGCAGTACTTC.